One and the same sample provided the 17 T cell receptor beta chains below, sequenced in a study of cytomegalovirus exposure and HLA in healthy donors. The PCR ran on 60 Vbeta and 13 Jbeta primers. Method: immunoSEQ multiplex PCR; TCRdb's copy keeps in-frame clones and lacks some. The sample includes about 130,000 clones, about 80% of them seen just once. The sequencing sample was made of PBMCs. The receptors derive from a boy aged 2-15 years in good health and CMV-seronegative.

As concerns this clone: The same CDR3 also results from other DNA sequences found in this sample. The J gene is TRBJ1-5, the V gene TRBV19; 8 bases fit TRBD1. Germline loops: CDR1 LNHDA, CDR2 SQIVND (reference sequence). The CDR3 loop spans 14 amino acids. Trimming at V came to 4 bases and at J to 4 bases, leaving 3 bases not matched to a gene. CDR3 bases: TGTGCCAGTAGTACTACAGGGGGAAATCAGCCCCAGCATTTT. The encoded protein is CASSTTGGNQPQHF.

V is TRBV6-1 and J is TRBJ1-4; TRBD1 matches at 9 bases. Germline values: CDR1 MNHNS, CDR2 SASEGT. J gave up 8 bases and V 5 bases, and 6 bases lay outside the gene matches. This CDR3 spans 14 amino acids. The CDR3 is CASSPGQGGEKLFF. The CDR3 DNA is TGTGCCAGCAGTCCGGGACAGGGAGGCGAAAAACTGTTTTTT.

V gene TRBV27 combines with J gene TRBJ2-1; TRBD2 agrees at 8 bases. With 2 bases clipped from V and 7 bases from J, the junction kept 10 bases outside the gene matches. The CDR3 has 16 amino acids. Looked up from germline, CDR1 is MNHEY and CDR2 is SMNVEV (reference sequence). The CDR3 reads CASSLQTGSGGNEQFF. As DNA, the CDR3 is TGTGCCAGCAGTTTACAGACAGGCTCGGGGGGGAATGAGCAGTTCTTC.

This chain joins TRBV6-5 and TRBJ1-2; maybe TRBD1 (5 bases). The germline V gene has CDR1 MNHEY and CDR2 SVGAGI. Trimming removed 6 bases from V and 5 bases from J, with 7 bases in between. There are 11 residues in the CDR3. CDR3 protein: CASRDNYGYTF. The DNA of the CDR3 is TGTGCCAGCAGGGACAATTATGGCTACACCTTC.

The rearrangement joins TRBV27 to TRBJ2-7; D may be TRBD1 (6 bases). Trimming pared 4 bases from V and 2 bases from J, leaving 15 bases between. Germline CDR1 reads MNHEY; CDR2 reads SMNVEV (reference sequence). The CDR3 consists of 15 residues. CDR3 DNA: TGTGCCAGCAGTTGGCTCCGGGACAAACCCTACGAGCAGTACTTC. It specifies CASSWLRDKPYEQYF.

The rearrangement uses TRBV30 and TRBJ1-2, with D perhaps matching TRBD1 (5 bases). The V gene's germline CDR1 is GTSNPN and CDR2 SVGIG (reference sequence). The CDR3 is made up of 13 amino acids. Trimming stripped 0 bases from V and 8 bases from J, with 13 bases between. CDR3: CAWSVGMAGGYTF. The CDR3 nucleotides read TGTGCCTGGAGTGTAGGGATGGCAGGGGGCTACACCTTC.

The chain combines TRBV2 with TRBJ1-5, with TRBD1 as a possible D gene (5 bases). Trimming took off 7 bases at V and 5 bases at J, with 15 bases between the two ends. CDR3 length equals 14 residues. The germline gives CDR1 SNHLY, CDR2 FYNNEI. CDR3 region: CASTLGTLDQPQHF. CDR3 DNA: TGTGCCAGCACACTCGGGACTCTCGATCAGCCCCAGCATTTT.

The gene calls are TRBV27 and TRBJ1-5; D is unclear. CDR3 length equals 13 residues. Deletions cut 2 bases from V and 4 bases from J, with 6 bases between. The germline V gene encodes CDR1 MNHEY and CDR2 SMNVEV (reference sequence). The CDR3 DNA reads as TGTGCCAGCAGTTTAGTCCCGAATCAGCCCCAGCATTTT. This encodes CASSLVPNQPQHF.

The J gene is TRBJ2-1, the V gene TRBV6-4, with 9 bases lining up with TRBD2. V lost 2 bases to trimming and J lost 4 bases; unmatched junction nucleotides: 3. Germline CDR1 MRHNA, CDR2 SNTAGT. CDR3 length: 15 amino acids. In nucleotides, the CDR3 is TGTGCCAGCAGTGACCCTAGCGGGACATACAATGAGCAGTTCTTC. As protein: CASSDPSGTYNEQFF.

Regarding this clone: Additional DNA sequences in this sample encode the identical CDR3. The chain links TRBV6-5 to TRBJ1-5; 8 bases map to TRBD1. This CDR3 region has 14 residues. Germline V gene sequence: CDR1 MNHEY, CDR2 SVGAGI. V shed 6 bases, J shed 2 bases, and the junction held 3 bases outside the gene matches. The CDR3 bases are TGTGCCAGCAGCTCGGGACAGGGCAATCAGCCCCAGCATTTT. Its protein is CASSSGQGNQPQHF.

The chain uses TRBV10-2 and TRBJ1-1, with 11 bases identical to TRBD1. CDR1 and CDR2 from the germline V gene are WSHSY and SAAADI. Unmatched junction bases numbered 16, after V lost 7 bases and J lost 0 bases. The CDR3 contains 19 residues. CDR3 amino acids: CASTSLRTGGAFLNTEAFF. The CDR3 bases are TGCGCCAGCACTTCGCTACGGACAGGGGGCGCTTTCTTGAACACTGAAGCTTTCTTT.

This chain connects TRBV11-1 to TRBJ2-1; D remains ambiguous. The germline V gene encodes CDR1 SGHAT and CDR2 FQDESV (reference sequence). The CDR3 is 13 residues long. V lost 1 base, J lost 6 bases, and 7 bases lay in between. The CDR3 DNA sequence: TGTGCCAGCAGCTTAGTCTACTTCAATGAGCAGTTCTTC. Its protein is CASSLVYFNEQFF. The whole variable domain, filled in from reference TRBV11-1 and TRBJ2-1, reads EAEVAQSPRYKITEKSQAVAFWCDPISGHATLYWYRQILGQGPELLVQFQDESVVDDSQLPKDRFSAERLKGVDSTLKIQPAELGDSAMYLCASSLVYFNEQFFGPGTRLTVL.

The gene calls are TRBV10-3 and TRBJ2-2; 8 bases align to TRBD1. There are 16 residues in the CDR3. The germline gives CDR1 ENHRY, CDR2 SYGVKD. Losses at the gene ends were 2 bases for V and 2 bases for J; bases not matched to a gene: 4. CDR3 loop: CAISEGDRGNTGELFF. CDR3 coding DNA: TGTGCCATCAGTGAGGGCGACAGGGGCAACACCGGGGAGCTGTTTTTT.

Here the CDR3 DNA reads TGTGCCAGCAGTGACTCGCTAGGGGGTAACAATGAGCAGTTCTTC. Residues: CASSDSLGGNNEQFF. The chain has TRBV6-4 and TRBJ2-1; a weak D match, TRBD1 (6 bases). The CDR3 totals 15 residues. Germline CDR1 MRHNA, CDR2 SNTAGT. Trimming took 0 bases from V and 5 from J, leaving 11 bases between them.

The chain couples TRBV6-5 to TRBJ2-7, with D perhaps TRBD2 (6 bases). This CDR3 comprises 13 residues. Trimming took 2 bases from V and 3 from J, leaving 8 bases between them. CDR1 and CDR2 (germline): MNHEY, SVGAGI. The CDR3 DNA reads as TGTGCCAGCAGTTACAGGGGAGGCTACGAGCAGTACGTC. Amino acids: CASSYRGGYEQYV.

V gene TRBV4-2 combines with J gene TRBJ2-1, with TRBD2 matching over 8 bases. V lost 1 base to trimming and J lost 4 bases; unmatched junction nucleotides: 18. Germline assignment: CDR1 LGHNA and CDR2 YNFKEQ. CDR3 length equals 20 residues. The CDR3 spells CASSQGGVGIRRGAYNEQFF. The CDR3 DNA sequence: TGTGCCAGCAGCCAAGGGGGGGTCGGGATAAGGCGGGGGGCTTACAATGAGCAGTTCTTC.

The CDR3 loop is CASSFGQTDGYTF. The CDR3 coding sequence is TGTGCCAGCAGCTTTGGCCAGACTGATGGCTACACCTTC. V gene TRBV7-9 combines with J gene TRBJ1-2, with no clear D. This CDR3 contains 13 residues. Germline V gives CDR1 SEHNR, CDR2 FQNEAQ (reference sequence). Trimming removed 3 bases from V and 6 bases from J, with 11 bases in between.